The 27 T cell receptor beta chains listed next were all sequenced from one sample in a study of T cell repertoires in cytomegalovirus infection. These receptors lack a known antigen. One entry per CDR3 protein results from TCRdb running MiXCR on the reads. The data hold fewer than 850,000 distinct CDR3 sequences, with under 35% observed a single time. The sample here was cultured CD8+ T cells from PBMCs, taken from culture after CMV antigen stimulation. The receptors come from a human donor in good health (CMV status not recorded). Some clones in this sample may be carry-over from other donors' samples.

J is TRBJ1-3 and V is TRBV10-1, with TRBD1 as a possible D gene (5 bases). The CDR3 length is 15 residues. Trimming stripped 6 bases from V and 2 bases from J, with 14 bases between. Germline CDR1 reads WNHNN; CDR2 reads SYGVQD (reference sequence). CDR3 DNA: TGCGCCAGCAGAAGGGACGAACCCCCTGGAAACACCATATATTTT. Encoded protein: CASRRDEPPGNTIYF.

The genes are TRBV10-3 and TRBJ2-3, with D possibly TRBD2 on 7 matching bases. Germline V CDR1 and CDR2: ENHRY, SYGVKD. V dropped 11 bases and J dropped 1 base, with 31 bases sitting between them. The CDR3 is 19 residues long. The CDR3 reads CAAMRGTFLSVNRTDTQYF. The CDR3 DNA is TGTGCCGCCATGCGGGGGACATTTTTGTCGGTCAACCGCACAGATACGCAGTATTTT.

This clonotype was seen more than once but under ten times. The chain couples TRBV15 to TRBJ2-3; D gene ambiguous. The CDR3 length is 17 residues. CDR1 and CDR2 from the germline V gene are LNHNV and YYDKDF (reference sequence). V was clipped by 6 bases and J by 1 base, with 20 bases between them. CDR3 sequence reads: CATRATFPILGTDTQYF. CDR3 bases: TGTGCCACCAGAGCAACGTTCCCGATTCTAGGCACAGATACGCAGTATTTT.

The chain links TRBV5-1 to TRBJ1-6; unclear D gene. V lost 4 bases to trimming and J lost 7 bases, with 15 bases between them. The germline V gene encodes CDR1 SGHRS and CDR2 YFSETQ. This CDR3 is built from 15 residues. CDR3 sequence: CASSKDEGLNSPLHF. The CDR3, as DNA: TGCGCCAGCAGCAAGGACGAGGGATTAAATTCACCCCTCCACTTT.

This clonotype appeared a few times. The chain recombines TRBV6-2 or TRBV6-3 with TRBJ2-5; D gene unclear. CDR1 MNHEY and CDR2 SVGEGT come from the germline V gene. CDR3 size: 13 residues. V dropped 5 bases and J dropped 0 bases, with 7 bases sitting between them. The DNA for the CDR3 is TGTGCCAGCAGTGCTAACTACCAAGAGACCCAGTACTTC. It translates to CASSANYQETQYF.

This chain uses TRBV4-3 with TRBJ2-1; possible D gene TRBD1, 6 bases. The CDR3 extends over 16 amino acids. Trimming stripped 0 bases from V and 3 bases from J, with 12 bases between. CDR1 LGHNA and CDR2 YSLEER come from the germline V gene. In DNA, the CDR3 is TGCGCCAGCAGCCAAGATGGGACAAGGCTCTACAATGAGCAGTTCTTC. It translates to CASSQDGTRLYNEQFF.

Comment on this clonotype: This may arise from a read error, as a much more abundant clone is one base away. The J gene is TRBJ2-3, the V gene TRBV7-2; a possible D gene is TRBD1 (5 bases). Germline CDR1 is SGHTA and CDR2 is FQGNSA. Trimming took 4 bases from V and 2 from J, leaving 13 bases between them. The CDR3 has 15 residues. The CDR3: CASSSGQPPTDTQYF. The DNA of the CDR3 is TGTGCCAGCAGCTCAGGGCAACCCCCCACAGATACGCAGTATTTT.

This sequence joins TRBV12-5 and TRBJ2-5, with D possibly TRBD2 on 5 matching bases. Deletions cut 5 bases from V and 5 bases from J, with 15 bases between. The germline CDR1 and CDR2 sequences are LGHNT and FRNRAP. This CDR3 region has 14 residues. The DNA for the CDR3 is TGTGCTAGTGGTCTCCGGGATACGGGGGAGACCCAGTACTTC. Amino acids: CASGLRDTGETQYF.

V usage is TRBV27 and J usage is TRBJ1-2; D uncertain. Germline assignment: CDR1 MNHEY and CDR2 SMNVEV (reference sequence). This CDR3 has 15 amino acids. The V end was cut by 5 bases, the J end by 8 bases, with 21 bases between. The CDR3 here is CASSPGPEGGGGYTF. In nucleotides, the CDR3 is TGTGCCAGCAGTCCCGGGCCAGAGGGTGGAGGGGGCTACACCTTC.

The CDR3 nucleotides read TGTGCCAGCAGTACCGGGACAGGGGGAAAACTGTTTTTT. Translation: CASSTGTGGKLFF. The chain links TRBV27 to TRBJ1-4; 11 nucleotides line up with TRBD1. Trimming removed 5 bases from V and 10 bases from J; junction bases left unmatched: 3. The CDR3 runs to 13 residues. From germline, CDR1 is MNHEY and CDR2 SMNVEV (reference sequence). Looking up the rest from reference TRBV27 and TRBJ1-4 gives the full variable domain: EAQVTQNPRYLITVTGKKLTVTCSQNMNHEYMSWYRQDPGLGLRQIYYSMNVEVTDKGDVPEGYKVSRKEKRNFPLILESPSPNQTSLYFCASSTGTGGKLFFGSGTQLSVL.

In this sample, this clonotype turned up once. CDR3 region: CASSIQQGLNTEAFF. For the CDR3, the DNA is TGTGCCAGCAGCATTCAACAGGGCCTGAACACTGAAGCTTTCTTT. J is TRBJ1-1 and V is TRBV7-9; maybe TRBD1 (6 bases). Germline CDR1 and CDR2: SEHNR and FQNEAQ (reference sequence). The CDR3 runs to 15 residues. Trimming stripped 5 bases from V and 0 bases from J, with 13 bases between.

V gene TRBV7-9 combines with J gene TRBJ2-5; D call uncertain. There are 13 residues in the CDR3. Trimming left V 2 bases short and J 5 bases short, with 9 bases between. CDR1 is SEHNR, CDR2 FQNEAQ, per germline (reference sequence). CDR3 DNA: TGTGCCAGCAGCTTAAGTAATCTGGAGACCCAGTACTTC. Translating it yields CASSLSNLETQYF. Complete variable domain (other parts from reference TRBV7-9 and TRBJ2-5): DTGVSQNPRHKITKRGQNVTFRCDPISEHNRLYWYRQTLGQGPEFLTYFQNEAQLEKSRLLSDRFSAERPKGSFSTLEIQRTEQGDSAMYLCASSLSNLETQYFGPGTRLLVL.

The chain couples TRBV12-3 or TRBV12-4 to TRBJ2-5; TRBD1 or TRBD2 may be the D gene (5 bases each). The V end lost 2 bases, the J end lost 7 bases, and 14 bases lay between the germline ends. The length of the CDR3 is 14 residues. CDR3 residues: CASSLSDYRGTQYF. CDR3 in DNA: TGTGCCAGCAGTTTAAGCGACTATAGGGGGACCCAGTACTTC.

This clonotype was seen more than once but under ten times. The chain combines TRBV10-3 with TRBJ1-4; TRBD1 aligns across 12 bases. The V and J ends lost 6 bases and 2 bases, in that order; junction bases with no gene match: 4. Germline lookup yields CDR1 ENHRY and CDR2 SYGVKD. This CDR3 spans 16 amino acids. The CDR3 is CAIRSGTGGTNEKLFF. The CDR3 nucleotides are TGTGCCATCAGATCCGGGACAGGGGGCACTAATGAAAAACTGTTTTTT.

This clonotype was seen only a few times. The V and J genes are TRBV6-5 and TRBJ1-6, with a weak D call TRBD1 (6 bases). The ends were cut back, 0 bases at V and 7 bases at J, with 13 bases in the middle. This CDR3 spans 16 amino acids. Germline assignment: CDR1 MNHEY and CDR2 SVGAGI. This CDR3 is CASSYSYGGANSPLHF. The CDR3 DNA reads TGTGCCAGCAGTTACTCATATGGGGGGGCGAATTCACCCCTCCACTTT.

V is TRBV13 and J is TRBJ2-5; D remains ambiguous. The CDR3 runs 15 residues. Germline CDR1 and CDR2: PRHDT and FYEKMQ (reference sequence). The germline V and J ends were trimmed by 8 bases and 13 bases, with 29 bases remaining between them. The CDR3 DNA sequence: TGTGCCAGCTGGGCCCGTGGAGACCTTTCAAACCCCGCGTACTTC. This translates into CASWARGDLSNPAYF. Full variable domain (missing parts from reference TRBV13 and TRBJ2-5): AAGVIQSPRHLIKEKRETATLKCYPIPRHDTVYWYQQGPGQDPQFLISFYEKMQSDKGSIPDRFSAQQFSDYHSELNMSSLELGDSALYFCASWARGDLSNPAYFGPGTRLLVL.

The table lists this clonotype with many counts. V gene TRBV12-3 or TRBV12-4 combines with J gene TRBJ1-1, with a weak D call TRBD1 (6 bases). With 3 bases removed from V and 1 base from J, the gap between germline ends came to 33 bases. This CDR3 is 22 amino acids long. In nucleotides, the CDR3 is TGTGCCAGCAGTTTCGAAGTCGAGCCCGGGACACGTTCTATCCAATCGAACACTGAAGCTTTCTTT. This sequence encodes CASSFEVEPGTRSIQSNTEAFF.

The genes are TRBV4-1 and TRBJ1-1, with 9 positions matching TRBD1. CDR3 size: 17 residues. Looked up from germline, CDR1 is MGHRA and CDR2 is YSYEKL. The trim removed 4 bases at V and 5 bases at J, leaving 14 bases unmatched. The DNA of the CDR3 is TGCGCCAGCAGCCGCTCCGAACGGGGGACAGGGCGGACTGAAGCTTTCTTT. It is translated as CASSRSERGTGRTEAFF.

The rearrangement links TRBV4-3 to TRBJ1-1; no firm D call. V lost 0 bases, J lost 0 bases, and 11 bases lay in between. The CDR3 is made up of 16 amino acids. Germline V CDR1 and CDR2: LGHNA, YSLEER. DNA for the CDR3: TGCGCCAGCAGCCAAGATCTGGTGGGAATGAACACTGAAGCTTTCTTT. Translating it yields CASSQDLVGMNTEAFF.

The rearrangement joins TRBV7-2 to TRBJ2-3; a possible D gene is TRBD2 (6 bases). V was cut by 8 bases and J by 3 bases, with 15 bases left in between. The germline CDR1 and CDR2 sequences are SGHTA and FQGNSA. The CDR3 has 14 residues. CDR3 nucleotide sequence: TGTGCCAGCCGCGGGCGGGGCAATACAGATACGCAGTATTTT. Residues: CASRGRGNTDTQYF.

CDR3 loop: CASSLSIGSNQPQHF. The CDR3 DNA reads TGTGCCAGCAGTTTAAGTATAGGTAGCAATCAGCCCCAGCATTTT. The chain carries TRBV27 and TRBJ1-5; unclear D gene. The CDR3 runs 15 residues. The V end lost 2 bases, the J end lost 0 bases, and 8 bases lay between the germline ends. From germline, CDR1 is MNHEY and CDR2 SMNVEV (reference sequence).

This clonotype has a handful of counts. V and J are TRBV7-8 and TRBJ2-2; D might be TRBD2 (6 bases). Germline V lookup: CDR1 SGHVS, CDR2 FQNEAQ. CDR3 size: 15 residues. V was clipped by 4 bases and J by 1 base, with 10 bases between them. Here the CDR3 reads CASSSGLGNTGELFF. The DNA for the CDR3 is TGTGCCAGCAGCTCGGGACTTGGGAACACCGGGGAGCTGTTTTTT.

This clonotype was found many times. This chain connects TRBV11-3 to TRBJ1-2; 8 bases fit TRBD1. CDR1 and CDR2 (germline): SGHNT, YENEEA. V was pared by 3 bases and J by 2 bases, with 2 bases of the junction left unmatched. This CDR3 has 14 residues. As DNA, the CDR3 is TGTGCCAGCAGCTTGGACAGGGTGAACTATGGCTACACCTTC. It is translated as CASSLDRVNYGYTF.

This clonotype was picked up many times. This chain connects TRBV7-9 to TRBJ2-1; TRBD1 agrees at 8 bases. V was pared by 6 bases and J by 1 base, with 8 bases of the junction left unmatched. CDR1 and CDR2 from the germline V gene are SEHNR and FQNEAQ (reference sequence). The CDR3 consists of 16 residues. The CDR3 nucleotides are TGTGCCAGCAGTACCGGACAGGGTGCATCCTACAATGAGCAGTTCTTC. It is translated as CASSTGQGASYNEQFF. The whole variable domain, filled in from reference TRBV7-9 and TRBJ2-1, reads DTGVSQNPRHKITKRGQNVTFRCDPISEHNRLYWYRQTLGQGPEFLTYFQNEAQLEKSRLLSDRFSAERPKGSFSTLEIQRTEQGDSAMYLCASSTGQGASYNEQFFGPGTRLTVL.

The chain has TRBV4-3 and TRBJ2-2; D not resolved. Trimming removed 1 base at V and 0 bases at J, with 3 bases between. Germline assignment: CDR1 LGHNA and CDR2 YSLEER. This CDR3 has 14 amino acids. The CDR3 region has the DNA TGCGCCAGCAGCCAAGCCCCGAACACCGGGGAGCTGTTTTTT. Its translation: CASSQAPNTGELFF.

This clonotype was counted a few times. CDR3 nucleotides: TGTGCCAGCAGCTTTTCTAACCCAGGGACAGGGAATGAGCAGTTCTTC. As protein: CASSFSNPGTGNEQFF. This chain uses TRBV7-2 with TRBJ2-1, with 9 bases aligning to TRBD1. Germline V gene sequence: CDR1 SGHTA, CDR2 FQGNSA. After removal of 3 bases from V and 7 bases from J, the junction contained 10 bases not matched to a gene. This CDR3 has 16 residues.

Turning to this clonotype: The conserved phenylalanine or tryptophan is not found at the CDR3 terminus, so this likely reflects a read error. V and J are TRBV5-6 and TRBJ2-1; TRBD2 aligns across 8 bases. The trim removed 4 bases at V and 9 bases at J, leaving 15 bases unmatched. The CDR3 consists of 16 residues. Per germline, CDR1 SGHDT and CDR2 YYEEEE. CDR3 sequence reads: CASSPRDGGAWGEQFL. The CDR3 coding sequence is TGTGCCAGCAGCCCTAGGGACGGGGGGGCGTGGGGTGAGCAGTTCCTC.